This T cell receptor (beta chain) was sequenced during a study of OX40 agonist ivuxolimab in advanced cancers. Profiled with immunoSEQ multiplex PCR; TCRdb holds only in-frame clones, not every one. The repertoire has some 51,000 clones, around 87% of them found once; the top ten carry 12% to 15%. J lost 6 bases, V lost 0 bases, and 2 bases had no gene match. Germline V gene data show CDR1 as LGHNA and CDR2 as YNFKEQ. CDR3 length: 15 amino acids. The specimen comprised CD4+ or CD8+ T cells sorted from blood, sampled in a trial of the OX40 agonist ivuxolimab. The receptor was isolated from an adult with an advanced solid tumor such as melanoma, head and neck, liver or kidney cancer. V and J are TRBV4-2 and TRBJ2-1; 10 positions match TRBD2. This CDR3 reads CASSQDPSGSNEQFF. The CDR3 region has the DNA TGTGCCAGCAGCCAAGACCCTAGCGGGAGCAATGAGCAGTTCTTC.